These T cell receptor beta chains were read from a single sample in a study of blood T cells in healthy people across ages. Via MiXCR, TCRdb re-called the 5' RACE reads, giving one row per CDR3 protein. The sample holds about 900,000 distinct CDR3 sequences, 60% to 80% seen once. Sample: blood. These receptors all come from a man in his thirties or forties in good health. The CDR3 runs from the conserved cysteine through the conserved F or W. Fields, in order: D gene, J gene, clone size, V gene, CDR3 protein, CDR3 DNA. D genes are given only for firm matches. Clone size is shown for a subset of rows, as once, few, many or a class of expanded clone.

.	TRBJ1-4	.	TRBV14	CASSQDLEGITNEKLFF	TGTGCCAGCAGCCAAGATCTAGAGGGAATAACTAATGAAAAACTGTTTTTT
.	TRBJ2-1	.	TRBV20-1	CSARALARGGSSYNEQFF	TGCAGTGCTAGAGCGCTAGCGAGGGGTGGTAGCTCCTACAATGAGCAGTTCTTC
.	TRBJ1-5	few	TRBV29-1	CSVQPAVGQPQHF	TGCAGCGTTCAACCGGCGGTGGGTCAGCCCCAGCATTTT
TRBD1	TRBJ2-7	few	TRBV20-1	CSARDRASYEQYF	TGCAGTGCTAGGGACAGGGCCTCCTACGAGCAGTACTTC
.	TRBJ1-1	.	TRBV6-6	CASSQTWRTEAFF	TGTGCCAGCAGCCAAACGTGGCGCACTGAAGCTTTCTTT
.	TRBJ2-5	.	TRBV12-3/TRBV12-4	CASSPRFPETQYF	TGTGCCAGCAGCCCTAGATTTCCAGAGACCCAGTACTTC
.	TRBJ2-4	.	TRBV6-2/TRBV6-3	CASGWGTKNIQYF	TGTGCCAGCGGCTGGGGAACCAAAAACATTCAGTACTTC
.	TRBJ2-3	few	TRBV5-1	CASSSPTRSPDTQYF	TGCGCCAGCAGCTCACCGACGCGGTCACCAGATACGCAGTATTTT
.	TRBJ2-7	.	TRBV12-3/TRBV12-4	CASTLALAYEQYF	TGTGCCAGCACCCTTGCCCTGGCCTACGAGCAGTACTTC
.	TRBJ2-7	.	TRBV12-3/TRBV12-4	CASSLGGLVENYEQYF	TGTGCCAGCAGTTTGGGCGGGCTAGTCGAGAACTACGAGCAGTACTTC
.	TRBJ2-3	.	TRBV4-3	CASSQDWKPTTDTQYF	TGCGCCAGCAGCCAAGATTGGAAACCAACCACAGATACGCAGTATTTT
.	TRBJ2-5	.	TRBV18	CASSPPGQSGETQYF	TGTGCCAGCTCACCTCCCGGACAGAGTGGGGAGACCCAGTACTTC
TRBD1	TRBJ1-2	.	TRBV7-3	CASSSALYDRVNGYTF	TGTGCCAGCAGCTCCGCCTTATATGACAGGGTTAATGGCTACACCTTC